The 26 T cell receptor beta chains listed next were all sequenced from one sample in a study of blood T cell repertoires in COVID-19. Produced via immunoSEQ multiplex PCR; TCRdb's table is partial and in-frame only. Here the sample spans 200,000 to 250,000 clones, roughly nine tenths being singletons. Sequencing was done on a sample of PBMCs or T cells enriched from blood (not recorded which). The receptors here all came from a woman in her late teens or twenties in a cohort exposed to, infected with or recovered from COVID-19 (not recorded which).

This clone appeared once. The genes are TRBV6-5 and TRBJ2-2; 10 nucleotides line up with TRBD2. Trimming took 0 bases from V and 4 from J; bases not matched to a gene: 2. CDR3 length: 16 residues. The V gene's germline CDR1 is MNHEY and CDR2 SVGAGI. The CDR3 DNA reads as TGTGCCAGCAGTTACTCGAGACTAGCGGGCACCGGGGAGCTGTTTTTT. It specifies CASSYSRLAGTGELFF.

The V call is TRBV18, the J call TRBJ2-7; 8 positions match TRBD2. V lost 3 bases, J lost 1 base, and 5 bases stayed unmatched. The CDR3 covers 15 residues. The germline V gene encodes CDR1 KGHSH and CDR2 LQKENI. The CDR3 nucleotides read TGTGCCAGCTCACCTCCGGGACTAGGTTCCTACGAGCAGTACTTC. Protein product: CASSPPGLGSYEQYF.

This chain joins TRBV28 and TRBJ2-1; 15 bases map to TRBD2. V dropped 5 bases and J dropped 0; count of bases not matched to a gene: 5. The CDR3 has 18 amino acids. CDR1 is MDHEN, CDR2 SYDVKM, per germline. The CDR3 reads CASSGTSGGPGSYNEQFF. The DNA for the CDR3 is TGTGCCAGCAGTGGGACTAGCGGGGGGCCTGGCTCCTACAATGAGCAGTTCTTC.

In regard to this clone: The same CDR3 is also encoded by other DNA sequences in this sample. V usage is TRBV4-1 and J usage is TRBJ2-7; 7 nucleotides agree with TRBD1. CDR1 is MGHRA and CDR2 is YSYEKL in the germline V gene. V gave up 5 bases and J gave up 0 bases; unmatched junction bases: 1. This CDR3 is 13 amino acids long. The CDR3 region is CASSRDSSYEQYF. CDR3 DNA: TGCGCCAGCAGCAGGGACAGCTCCTACGAGCAGTACTTC.

The V gene is TRBV19, the J gene TRBJ1-5, with D possibly being TRBD1 (5 bases). CDR1 LNHDA and CDR2 SQIVND come from the germline V gene (reference sequence). The CDR3 is made up of 13 amino acids. V lost 5 bases and J lost 5, with 10 bases in between. The DNA for the CDR3 is TGTGCCAGTAGTCCCGGCAGGGATCAGCCCCAGCATTTT. It yields the protein CASSPGRDQPQHF.

The V gene is TRBV7-6, the J gene TRBJ2-7; 9 nucleotides agree with TRBD1. The V gene's germline CDR1 is SGHVS and CDR2 FNYEAQ. There are 13 residues in the CDR3. The V and J ends lost 5 bases and 4 bases, in that order; junction bases with no gene match: 3. The CDR3 coding sequence is TGTGCCAGCAGCCGGGGGACAGGGTACGAGCAGTACTTC. Amino acid sequence: CASSRGTGYEQYF.

The rearrangement links TRBV27 to TRBJ1-2; D unresolved. V was shortened by 1 base and J by 2 bases, with 17 bases between the two germline ends. From germline, CDR1 is MNHEY and CDR2 SMNVEV (reference sequence). The CDR3 spans 17 residues. The CDR3: CASSLYPPGEGNYGYTF. The CDR3 DNA sequence: TGTGCCAGCAGTTTATACCCCCCAGGTGAGGGAAACTATGGCTACACCTTC.

The chain couples TRBV5-1 to TRBJ2-1; 7 bases line up with TRBD2. The V gene's germline CDR1 is SGHRS and CDR2 YFSETQ. There are 14 residues in the CDR3. Unmatched junction bases numbered 3, after V lost 4 bases and J lost 2 bases. The CDR3 loop is CASSPGTTYNEQFF. CDR3 DNA sequence: TGCGCCAGCAGCCCCGGGACTACCTACAATGAGCAGTTCTTC.

The J gene is TRBJ1-5, the V gene TRBV9, with a tentative D call TRBD1 (6 bases). V lost 0 bases to trimming and J lost 7 bases, with 11 bases between them. CDR1 and CDR2 from the germline V gene are SGDLS and YYNGEE. The CDR3 extends over 14 amino acids. CDR3 DNA: TGTGCCAGCAGCGTAGGCTCAGGGGACCAGCCCCAGCATTTT. Protein product: CASSVGSGDQPQHF.

The chain carries TRBV24-1 and TRBJ1-3, with 8 bases lining up with TRBD1. Germline trimming cut 4 bases from V and 2 bases from J; bases unmatched to any gene: 6. Germline assignment: CDR1 KGHDR and CDR2 SFDVKD. The CDR3 totals 16 residues. The CDR3: CATSDHTGGAGNTIYF. In DNA form, the CDR3 reads TGTGCCACCAGTGACCATACAGGGGGAGCTGGAAACACCATATATTTT.

This clone was recorded many times. Other DNA sequences of this sample code for an identical CDR3. This chain links TRBV19 with TRBJ1-1; D is unresolved. CDR3 size: 13 residues. The germline V gene has CDR1 LNHDA and CDR2 SQIVND (reference sequence). Between the trimmed V and J ends, which lost 5 bases and 2 bases, there was a span of 9 bases. Written as DNA, the CDR3 is TGTGCCAGTAGTGCCGGACTCAACACTGAAGCTTTCTTT. Its protein product is CASSAGLNTEAFF. The variable domain in full, with the rest retrieved from reference TRBV19 and TRBJ1-1, is DGGITQSPKYLFRKEGQNVTLSCEQNLNHDAMYWYRQDPGQGLRLIYYSQIVNDFQKGDIAEGYSVSREKKESFPLTVTSAQKNPTAFYLCASSAGLNTEAFFGQGTRLTVV.

The gene calls are TRBV3-1 (or the pseudogene TRBV3-2) and TRBJ2-7; tentative D call: TRBD2 (6 bases). The CDR3 length is 13 residues. V shed 8 bases and J shed 3 bases, with 14 bases lying between them. Germline-derived CDR1 and CDR2 are LGHDT and YNNKEL (reference sequence). As DNA, the CDR3 is TGTGCCAGCGCCACCGCGGGAAACTACGAGCAGTACTTC. Its translation is CASATAGNYEQYF.

J is TRBJ1-1 and V is TRBV6-5; 8 bases are shared with TRBD1. Germline V gene data show CDR1 as MNHEY and CDR2 as SVGAGI. The CDR3 length is 13 residues. Trimming took 5 bases from V and 3 from J; bases not matched to a gene: 2. CDR3 DNA: TGTGCCAGCAGTCTACAGGGGGACACTGAAGCTTTCTTT. Protein product: CASSLQGDTEAFF.

The chain links TRBV28 to TRBJ2-7; 9 bases line up with TRBD1. Germline loops: CDR1 MDHEN, CDR2 SYDVKM. The ends lost 7 bases at V and 5 bases at J; junction bases unmatched: 15. This CDR3 spans 16 amino acids. The CDR3 protein is CASTIQPGQGIDEQYF. Here the CDR3 DNA reads TGTGCCAGCACCATTCAACCGGGACAGGGCATTGACGAGCAGTACTTC.

J is TRBJ1-2 and V is TRBV18, with D uncertain. V lost 0 bases and J lost 4, with 6 bases in between. Germline loops: CDR1 KGHSH, CDR2 LQKENI. The CDR3 is made up of 13 amino acids. The CDR3 is CASSPPNGYGYTF. The CDR3 bases are TGTGCCAGCTCACCACCGAACGGCTATGGCTACACCTTC. Using reference TRBV18 and TRBJ1-2 for the parts outside the CDR3, the full variable domain is NAGVMQNPRHLVRRRGQEARLRCSPMKGHSHVYWYRQLPEEGLKFMVYLQKENIIDESGMPKERFSAEFPKEGPSILRIQQVVRGDSAAYFCASSPPNGYGYTFGSGTRLTVV.

The chain links TRBV5-4 to TRBJ2-1; no reliable D call. The V end lost 5 bases, the J end lost 3 bases, and 18 bases lay between the germline ends. Germline CDR1 is SGHNT and CDR2 is YYREEE (reference sequence). CDR3 length: 16 residues. Here the CDR3 reads CASRPGEDRVYNEQFF. CDR3 bases: TGTGCCAGCAGGCCGGGTGAGGATCGGGTCTACAATGAGCAGTTCTTC.

J is TRBJ1-1 and V is TRBV5-1; D possibly corresponds to TRBD1 (5 bases). Trimming removed 4 bases from V and 1 base from J, with 8 bases in between. CDR1 is SGHRS and CDR2 is YFSETQ in the germline V gene. The CDR3 extends over 13 amino acids. CDR3 nucleotide sequence: TGCGCCAGCAGCACCCAGGGGAACACTGAAGCTTTCTTT. Translated, it gives CASSTQGNTEAFF.

V usage is TRBV10-1 and J usage is TRBJ2-7; D remains ambiguous. V was clipped by 2 bases and J by 3 bases, with 14 bases between them. Germline V gene sequence: CDR1 WNHNN, CDR2 SYGVQD (reference sequence). The CDR3 sequence is 15 residues long. CDR3 in amino acids: CASSERSVRIYEQYF. The CDR3 DNA follows: TGCGCCAGCAGTGAGCGATCCGTGAGGATCTACGAGCAGTACTTC.

The chain carries TRBV5-1 and TRBJ1-2; TRBD1 is a possible D gene (6 bases). Germline V CDR1 and CDR2: SGHRS, YFSETQ. Trimming shortened V by 4 bases and J by 3 bases, and 16 bases separated the two germline ends. The CDR3 runs 15 residues. The CDR3 sequence is CASSQTQGRDYGYTF. In DNA form, the CDR3 reads TGCGCCAGCAGCCAGACACAGGGCAGAGACTATGGCTACACCTTC.

The gene calls are TRBV6-5 and TRBJ1-2, with D perhaps TRBD1 (5 bases). Trimming removed 8 bases from V and 4 bases from J, with 20 bases in between. CDR1 MNHEY and CDR2 SVGAGI come from the germline V gene. This CDR3 contains 15 residues. The DNA for the CDR3 is TGTGCCAGCCGAGGAGCCGTCAGGGTGACCTATGGCTACACCTTC. Translation: CASRGAVRVTYGYTF.

The chain uses TRBV28 and TRBJ2-7; D is perhaps TRBD1 (5 bases). Germline V gene data show CDR1 as MDHEN and CDR2 as SYDVKM. The CDR3 sequence is 15 residues long. Trimming pared 2 bases from V and 3 bases from J, leaving 14 bases between. The DNA of the CDR3 is TGTGCCAGCAGTTTACCGGCGGCAGGGTTCTACGAGCAGTACTTC. It specifies CASSLPAAGFYEQYF. Variable domain in full (rest from reference TRBV28 and TRBJ2-7): DVKVTQSSRYLVKRTGEKVFLECVQDMDHENMFWYRQDPGLGLRLIYFSYDVKMKEKGDIPEGYSVSREKKERFSLILESASTNQTSMYLCASSLPAAGFYEQYFGPGTRLTVT.

The V and J genes are TRBV6-5 and TRBJ2-1; 8 bases map to TRBD2. Germline CDR1 and CDR2: MNHEY and SVGAGI. V lost 10 bases and J lost 3; bases outside the gene matches: 11. CDR3 length: 15 residues. CDR3 in amino acids: CATQLGTSGYNEQFF. DNA for the CDR3: TGTGCCACTCAACTCGGTACTAGCGGCTACAATGAGCAGTTCTTC.

The gene calls are TRBV10-1 and TRBJ2-1; 7 nucleotides agree with TRBD2. After removal of 6 bases from V and 7 bases from J, the junction contained 15 bases not matched to a gene. Germline V gives CDR1 WNHNN, CDR2 SYGVQD (reference sequence). The CDR3 covers 16 residues. The CDR3 region has the DNA TGCGCCAGCAGCACGTCGGGCGGGAGCGGTCGGAATGAGCAGTTCTTC. Residues: CASSTSGGSGRNEQFF.

The chain joins TRBV28 to TRBJ1-5; D gene unclear. The CDR3 is 15 amino acids. V lost 3 bases and J lost 3, with 12 bases in between. Germline V gives CDR1 MDHEN, CDR2 SYDVKM. Here the CDR3 reads CASSLLGSPNQPQHF. The CDR3 nucleotides read TGTGCCAGCAGTTTGTTAGGGAGCCCCAATCAGCCCCAGCATTTT.

The V and J genes are TRBV5-1 and TRBJ2-3, with a possible D match to TRBD2 (6 bases). The germline V gene has CDR1 SGHRS and CDR2 YFSETQ. The CDR3 loop spans 16 amino acids. Trimming pared 0 bases from V and 0 bases from J, leaving 11 bases between. The CDR3 protein is CASSLVGGLSTDTQYF. In nucleotides, the CDR3 is TGCGCCAGCAGCTTGGTCGGGGGACTTAGCACAGATACGCAGTATTTT.

This clone qualifies as large. The J gene is TRBJ1-1, the V gene TRBV11-2, with a weak D call TRBD1 (5 bases). Deletions cut 4 bases from V and 1 base from J, with 10 bases between. The CDR3 runs to 14 residues. Germline-derived CDR1 and CDR2 are SGHAT and FQNNGV. The CDR3: CASSSHTGNTEAFF. CDR3 bases: TGTGCCAGCAGCTCTCATACAGGGAACACTGAAGCTTTCTTT.